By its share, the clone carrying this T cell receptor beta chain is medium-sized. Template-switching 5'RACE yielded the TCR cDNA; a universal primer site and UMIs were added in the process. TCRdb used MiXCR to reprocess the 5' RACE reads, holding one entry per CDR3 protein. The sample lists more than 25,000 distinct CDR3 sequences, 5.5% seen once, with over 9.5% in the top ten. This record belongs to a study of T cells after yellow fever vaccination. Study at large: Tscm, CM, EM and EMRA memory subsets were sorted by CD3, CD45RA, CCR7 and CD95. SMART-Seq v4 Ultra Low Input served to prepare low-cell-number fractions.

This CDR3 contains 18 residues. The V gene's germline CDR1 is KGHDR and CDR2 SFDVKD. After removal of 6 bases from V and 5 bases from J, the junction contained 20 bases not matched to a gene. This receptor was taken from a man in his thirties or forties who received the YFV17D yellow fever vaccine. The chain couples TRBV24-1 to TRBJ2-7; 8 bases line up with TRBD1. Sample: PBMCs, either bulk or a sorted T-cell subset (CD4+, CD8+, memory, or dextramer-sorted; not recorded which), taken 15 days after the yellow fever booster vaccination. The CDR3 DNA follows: TGTGCCACCAGTACCCAGGGCTCTCGGACAGGGAAGTTCCACGAGCAGTACTTC. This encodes CATSTQGSRTGKFHEQYF.